Sequencing of this T cell receptor beta chain was carried out in a study of PD-1 blockade in classical Hodgkin lymphoma. Across the study: Once every 2 weeks, patients received intravenous nivolumab at 3 mg/kg. Study findings and constraints: Newly diagnosed and completely responding patients shared comparable baseline diversity. CD4+ TCR diversity climbed significantly by C4D1, unlike CD8+ TCR diversity.

About this clone: Its antigen is undetermined.

This sample's time point: cycle 4 day 1 (C4D1), after six to seven weeks of nivolumab. Relapse after autologous stem cell transplantation occurred in every patient, and brentuximab vedotin exposure varied. Starting with thawed PBMCs, CD4+ T cells were purified by magnetic negative selection. Responses achieved at best were complete response, partial response or progressive disease. Profiled with immunoSEQ multiplex PCR; TCRdb holds only in-frame clones, not every one. The sample comprises 20,000 to 25,000 clones, approximately 79% of which are singletons, and over 3% rests with the top ten. This CDR3 is 14 amino acids long. V lost 3 bases to trimming and J lost 6 bases; unmatched junction nucleotides: 3. Germline V lookup: CDR1 SGHNT, CDR2 YENEEA.

This receptor was obtained from a human donor with classical Hodgkin lymphoma. The source was CD4+ T cells from blood, collected before the fourth cycle of nivolumab. This chain connects TRBV11-3 to TRBJ2-1; 9 positions agree with TRBD2. CDR3 bases: TGTGCCAGCAGCTTGGGGACTAGCCCCAATGAGCAGTTCTTC. Protein: CASSLGTSPNEQFF.